These T cell receptor beta chains were read from a single sample in a study of shared clonotypes between healthy human individuals. Libraries were prepared by immunoSEQ multiplex PCR; TCRdb keeps only in-frame clonotypes and omits some of them. The sample has some 790,000 clones, 55% to 80% seen once. Specimen: memory CD4+ T cells sorted from blood. These receptors were obtained from a woman aged 25 to 39 in good health. Each CDR3 is given with its conserved first and last residue. Fields, in order: J gene, D gene, clone size, V gene, CDR3 DNA, CDR3 protein. D genes are given only for firm matches. The size entry is marked missing in some rows and otherwise reads once, few, many or a size class.

J gene: TRBJ1-2; D gene: TRBD1; clone size: -; V gene: TRBV2; CDR3 DNA: TGTGCCAGCAGTAACTCAGGACAGGGGGACTATGGCTACACCTTC; CDR3 protein: CASSNSGQGDYGYTF
J gene: TRBJ1-4; D gene: TRBD1; clone size: -; V gene: TRBV7-9; CDR3 DNA: TGTGCCAGCAGCCCAGGTGTGTGGGACAGCGGTAATGAAAAACTGTTTTTT; CDR3 protein: CASSPGVWDSGNEKLFF
J gene: TRBJ1-2; D gene: -; clone size: -; V gene: TRBV4-1; CDR3 DNA: TGCGCCAGCAGCCAAGCCGGACCCGATAGGACTGGCTACACCTTC; CDR3 protein: CASSQAGPDRTGYTF
J gene: TRBJ2-1; D gene: TRBD2; clone size: -; V gene: TRBV10-1; CDR3 DNA: TGCGCCAGCAGTGAGACCGTGGGAGGGAGCTCCTACAATGAGCAGTTCTTC; CDR3 protein: CASSETVGGSSYNEQFF
J gene: TRBJ2-2; D gene: TRBD1; clone size: -; V gene: TRBV27; CDR3 DNA: TGTGCCAGCAGTTTCGTACAGGGGAAGTCCGGGGAGCTGTTTTTT; CDR3 protein: CASSFVQGKSGELFF
J gene: TRBJ1-2; D gene: -; clone size: -; V gene: TRBV11-2; CDR3 DNA: TGTGCCAGCAGCTTAGTAAGAGGGGTGGGTGGCTACACCTTC; CDR3 protein: CASSLVRGVGGYTF
J gene: TRBJ1-3; D gene: -; clone size: once; V gene: TRBV28; CDR3 DNA: TGTGCCAGCAGTTCCGGGAGGAACACCATATATTTT; CDR3 protein: CASSSGRNTIYF
J gene: TRBJ2-2; D gene: -; clone size: -; V gene: TRBV6-4; CDR3 DNA: TGTGCCAGCAGCCTTACTAGGAACACCGGGGAGCTGTTTTTT; CDR3 protein: CASSLTRNTGELFF
J gene: TRBJ2-1; D gene: -; clone size: -; V gene: TRBV7-9; CDR3 DNA: TGTGCCAGCAGCAGCCGCGGGACGCCAGGGGGTGATGAGCAGTTCTTC; CDR3 protein: CASSSRGTPGGDEQFF
J gene: TRBJ2-5; D gene: TRBD2; clone size: -; V gene: TRBV28; CDR3 DNA: TGTGCCAGCGTACCGGGACTAGGTGGAGAGACCCAGTACTTC; CDR3 protein: CASVPGLGGETQYF
J gene: TRBJ1-4; D gene: -; clone size: -; V gene: TRBV15; CDR3 DNA: TGTGCCACCAGCAGACAGACCGGCTCGGGACTGTTTTTT; CDR3 protein: CATSRQTGSGLFF
J gene: TRBJ2-1; D gene: -; clone size: -; V gene: TRBV5-1; CDR3 DNA: TGCGCCAGCAGCTTTCTCGGGACGCCAAACAATGAGCAGTTCTTC; CDR3 protein: CASSFLGTPNNEQFF